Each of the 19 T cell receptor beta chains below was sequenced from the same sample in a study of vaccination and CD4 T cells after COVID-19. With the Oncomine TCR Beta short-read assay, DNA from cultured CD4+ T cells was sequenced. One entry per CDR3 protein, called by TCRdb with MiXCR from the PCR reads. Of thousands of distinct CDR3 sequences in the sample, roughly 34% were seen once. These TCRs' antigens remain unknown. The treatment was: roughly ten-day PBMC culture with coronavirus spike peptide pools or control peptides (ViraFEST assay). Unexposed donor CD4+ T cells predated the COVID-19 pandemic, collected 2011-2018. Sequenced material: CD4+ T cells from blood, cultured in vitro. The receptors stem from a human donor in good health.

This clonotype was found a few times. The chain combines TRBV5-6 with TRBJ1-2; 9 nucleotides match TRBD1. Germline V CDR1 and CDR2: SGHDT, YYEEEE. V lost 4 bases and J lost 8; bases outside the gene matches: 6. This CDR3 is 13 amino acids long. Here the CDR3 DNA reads TGTGCCAGCAGCACGGGACAGGGTCGAGGCTACACCTTC. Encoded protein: CASSTGQGRGYTF.

The CDR3 is CSATSPSGSYEQYF. The CDR3 nucleotides are TGCAGTGCTACGAGTCCTAGTGGATCCTACGAGCAGTACTTC. V usage is TRBV20-1 and J usage is TRBJ2-7; D ambiguous. In germline, CDR1 is DFQATT, CDR2 SNEGSKA (reference sequence). The CDR3 covers 14 residues. Trimming took 4 bases from V and 1 from J, leaving 14 bases between them.

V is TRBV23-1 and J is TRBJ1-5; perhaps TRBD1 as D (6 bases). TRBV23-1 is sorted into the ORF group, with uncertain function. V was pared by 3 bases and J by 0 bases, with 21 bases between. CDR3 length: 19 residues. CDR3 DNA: TGCGCCAGCAGTCACCTTGACAGGTTAGGGGACGATAGCAATCAGCCCCAGCATTTT. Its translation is CASSHLDRLGDDSNQPQHF.

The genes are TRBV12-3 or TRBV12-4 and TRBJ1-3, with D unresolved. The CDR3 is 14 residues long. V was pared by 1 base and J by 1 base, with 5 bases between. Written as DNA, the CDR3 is TGTGCCAGCAGTTTAGGGGGTTCTGGAAACACCATATATTTT. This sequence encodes CASSLGGSGNTIYF.

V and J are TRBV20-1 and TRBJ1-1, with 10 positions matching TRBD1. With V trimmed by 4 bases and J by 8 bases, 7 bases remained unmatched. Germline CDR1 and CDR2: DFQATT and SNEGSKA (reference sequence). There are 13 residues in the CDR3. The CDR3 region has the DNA TGCAGTGCTACCGTACCGACAGGGGGCGAAGCTTTCTTT. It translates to CSATVPTGGEAFF.

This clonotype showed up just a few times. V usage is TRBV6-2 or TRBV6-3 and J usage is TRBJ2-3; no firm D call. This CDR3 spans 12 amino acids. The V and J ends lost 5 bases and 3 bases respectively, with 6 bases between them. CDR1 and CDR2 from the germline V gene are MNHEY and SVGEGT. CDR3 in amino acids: CASSPTTDTQYF. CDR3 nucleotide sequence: TGTGCCAGCAGTCCCACTACAGATACGCAGTATTTT.

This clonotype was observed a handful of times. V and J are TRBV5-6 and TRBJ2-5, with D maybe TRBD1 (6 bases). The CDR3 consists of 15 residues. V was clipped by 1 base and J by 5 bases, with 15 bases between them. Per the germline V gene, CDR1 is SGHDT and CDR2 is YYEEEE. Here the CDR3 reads CASSLRYTGWETQYF. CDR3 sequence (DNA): TGTGCCAGCAGCTTGCGGTATACAGGGTGGGAGACCCAGTACTTC.

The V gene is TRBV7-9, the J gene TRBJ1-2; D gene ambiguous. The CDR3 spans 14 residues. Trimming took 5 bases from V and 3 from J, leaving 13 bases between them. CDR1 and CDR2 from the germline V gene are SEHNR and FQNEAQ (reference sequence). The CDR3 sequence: CASSLKGTDYGYTF. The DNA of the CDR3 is TGTGCCAGCAGCCTCAAAGGAACTGACTATGGCTACACCTTC.

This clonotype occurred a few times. Written as DNA, the CDR3 is TGTGCCAGCCTCCACGAAGGGCATAATTCACCCCTCCACTTT. Translated: CASLHEGHNSPLHF. The chain couples TRBV7-9 to TRBJ1-6; D is uncertain. Between the trimmed V and J ends, which lost 8 bases and 5 bases, there was a span of 13 bases. The CDR3 runs to 14 residues. Germline CDR1 and CDR2: SEHNR and FQNEAQ (reference sequence).

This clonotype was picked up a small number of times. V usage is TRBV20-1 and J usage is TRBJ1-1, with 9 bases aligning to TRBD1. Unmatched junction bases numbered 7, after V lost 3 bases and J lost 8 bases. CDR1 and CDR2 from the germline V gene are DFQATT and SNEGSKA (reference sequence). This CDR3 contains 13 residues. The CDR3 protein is CSASRTGESEAFF. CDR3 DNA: TGCAGTGCTAGTCGGACAGGGGAATCCGAAGCTTTCTTT.

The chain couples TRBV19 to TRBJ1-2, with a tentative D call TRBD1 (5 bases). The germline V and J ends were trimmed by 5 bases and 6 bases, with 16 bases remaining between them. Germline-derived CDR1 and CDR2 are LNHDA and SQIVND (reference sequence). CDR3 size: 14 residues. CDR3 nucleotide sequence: TGTGCCAGTAGTCTCCACCAGGGAACTGATGGCTACACCTTC. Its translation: CASSLHQGTDGYTF. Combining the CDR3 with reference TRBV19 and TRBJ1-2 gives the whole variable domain DGGITQSPKYLFRKEGQNVTLSCEQNLNHDAMYWYRQDPGQGLRLIYYSQIVNDFQKGDIAEGYSVSREKKESFPLTVTSAQKNPTAFYLCASSLHQGTDGYTFGSGTRLTVV.

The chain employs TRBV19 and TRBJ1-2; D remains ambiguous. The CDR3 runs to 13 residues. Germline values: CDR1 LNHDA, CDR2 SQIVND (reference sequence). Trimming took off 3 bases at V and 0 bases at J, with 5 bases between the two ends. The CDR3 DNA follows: TGTGCCAGTAGTATGACAACTAACTATGGCTACACCTTC. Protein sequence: CASSMTTNYGYTF. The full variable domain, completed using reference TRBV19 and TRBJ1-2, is DGGITQSPKYLFRKEGQNVTLSCEQNLNHDAMYWYRQDPGQGLRLIYYSQIVNDFQKGDIAEGYSVSREKKESFPLTVTSAQKNPTAFYLCASSMTTNYGYTFGSGTRLTVV.

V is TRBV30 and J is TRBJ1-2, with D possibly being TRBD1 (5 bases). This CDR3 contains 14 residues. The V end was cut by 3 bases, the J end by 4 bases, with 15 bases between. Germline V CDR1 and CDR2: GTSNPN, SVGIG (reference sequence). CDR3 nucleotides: TGTGCCTGGAGGATCGGGACGTCAGCCTATGGCTACACCTTC. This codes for CAWRIGTSAYGYTF.

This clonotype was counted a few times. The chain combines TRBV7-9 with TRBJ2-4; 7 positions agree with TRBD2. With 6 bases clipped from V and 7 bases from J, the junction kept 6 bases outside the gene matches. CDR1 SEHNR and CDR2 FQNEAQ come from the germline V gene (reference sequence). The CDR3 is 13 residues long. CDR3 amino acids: CASRLPSGNIQYF. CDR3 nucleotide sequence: TGTGCCAGCAGATTACCTAGCGGTAACATTCAGTACTTC.

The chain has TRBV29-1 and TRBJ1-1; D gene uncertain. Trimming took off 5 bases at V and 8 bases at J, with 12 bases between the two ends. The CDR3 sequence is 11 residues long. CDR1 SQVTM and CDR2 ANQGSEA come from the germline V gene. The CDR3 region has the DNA TGCAGCGTTTCAAGGTCAGAAGAAGCTTTCTTT. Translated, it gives CSVSRSEEAFF.

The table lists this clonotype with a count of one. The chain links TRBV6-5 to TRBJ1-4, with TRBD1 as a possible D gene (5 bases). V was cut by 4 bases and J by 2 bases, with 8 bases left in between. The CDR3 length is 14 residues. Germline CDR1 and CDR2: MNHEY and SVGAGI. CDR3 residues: CASSWGDTNEKLFF. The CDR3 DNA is TGTGCCAGCAGTTGGGGCGATACTAATGAAAAACTGTTTTTT.

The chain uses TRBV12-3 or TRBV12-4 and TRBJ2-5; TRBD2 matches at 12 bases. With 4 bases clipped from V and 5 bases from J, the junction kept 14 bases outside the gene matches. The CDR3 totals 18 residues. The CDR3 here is CASSSTWGLAGGLETQYF. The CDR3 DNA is TGTGCCAGCAGTTCCACCTGGGGTCTAGCGGGGGGGCTCGAGACCCAGTACTTC.

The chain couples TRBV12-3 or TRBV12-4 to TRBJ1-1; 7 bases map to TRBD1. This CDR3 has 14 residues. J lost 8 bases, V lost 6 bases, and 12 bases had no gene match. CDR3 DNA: TGTGCCAGCAGCCAAAATACCGACAGGGTCGAAGCTTTCTTT. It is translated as CASSQNTDRVEAFF.

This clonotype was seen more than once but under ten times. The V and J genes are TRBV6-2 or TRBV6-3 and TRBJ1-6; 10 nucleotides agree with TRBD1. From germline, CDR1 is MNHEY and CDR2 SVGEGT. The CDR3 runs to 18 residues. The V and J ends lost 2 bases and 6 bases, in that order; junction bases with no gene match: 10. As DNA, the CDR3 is TGTGCCAGCAGTTACCCTAGACAGGGGGCGCGAATTAATTCACCCCTCCACTTT. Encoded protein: CASSYPRQGARINSPLHF.